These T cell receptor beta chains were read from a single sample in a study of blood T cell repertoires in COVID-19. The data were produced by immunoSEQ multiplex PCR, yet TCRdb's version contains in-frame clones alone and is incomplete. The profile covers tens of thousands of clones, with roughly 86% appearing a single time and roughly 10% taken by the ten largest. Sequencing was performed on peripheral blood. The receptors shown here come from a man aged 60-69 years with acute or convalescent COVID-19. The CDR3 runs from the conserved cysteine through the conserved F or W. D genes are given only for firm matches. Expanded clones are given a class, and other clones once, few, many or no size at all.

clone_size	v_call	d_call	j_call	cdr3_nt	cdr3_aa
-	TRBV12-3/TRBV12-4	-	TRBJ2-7	TGTGCCAGCAGTTTCCGCGCAACCTACGAGCAGTACTTC	CASSFRATYEQYF
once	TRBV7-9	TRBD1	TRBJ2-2	TGTGCCAGCAGCCCTACGCTTCGACAGGGGCGGGACACCGGGGAGCTGTTTTTT	CASSPTLRQGRDTGELFF
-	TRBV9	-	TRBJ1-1	TGTGCCAGCAGCGTGTCAGATACGAACACTGAAGCTTTCTTT	CASSVSDTNTEAFF
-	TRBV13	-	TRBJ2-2	TGTGCCAGCAATCGGAACACCGGGGAGCTGTTTTTT	CASNRNTGELFF
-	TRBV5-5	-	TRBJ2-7	TGTGCCAGCAGCTTGGATCGGCAGGGTAGGTCCTACGAGCAGTACTTC	CASSLDRQGRSYEQYF
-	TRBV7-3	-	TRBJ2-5	TGTGCCAGCAGCTTAAGAGGACTACCACAAGAGACCCAGTACTTC	CASSLRGLPQETQYF
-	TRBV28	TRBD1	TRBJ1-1	TGTGCCAGCAGTTTATTCAATCCGGGACAGGGGAAAGGGGCTTTCTTT	CASSLFNPGQGKGAFF
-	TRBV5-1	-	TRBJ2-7	TGCGCCAGCAGCTTGGGTCTGGGGGGTTGGGAGCAGTACTTC	CASSLGLGGWEQYF
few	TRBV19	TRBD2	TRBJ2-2	TGTGCCAGTAGTCCCCGGACTAGCATGGGGACCGGGGAGCTGTTTTTT	CASSPRTSMGTGELFF
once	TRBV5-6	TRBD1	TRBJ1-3	TGTGCCAGCAGCTTGCTACAGGGGGCAGACGCTGGAAACACCATATATTTT	CASSLLQGADAGNTIYF
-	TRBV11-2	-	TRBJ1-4	TGTGCCAGCAGCAGTTCAGGGGCAGGGCGGAGTGAAAAACTGTTTTTT	CASSSSGAGRSEKLFF
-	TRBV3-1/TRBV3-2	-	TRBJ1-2	TGTGCCAGCAGCCGGAGGGACTGGGACTATGGCTACACCTTC	CASSRRDWDYGYTF
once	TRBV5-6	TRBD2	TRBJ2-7	TGTGCCAGCAGGTCGGGACTAGCGGGAGGACTTCTAGAGCAGTACTTC	CASRSGLAGGLLEQYF
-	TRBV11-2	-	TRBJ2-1	TGTGCCAGCAGACGCACGGGGAGTGGATACAATGAGCAGTTCTTC	CASRRTGSGYNEQFF
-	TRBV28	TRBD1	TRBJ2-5	TGTGCCAGCAAAACACGGACAGGGCGAGAGACCCAGTACTTC	CASKTRTGRETQYF
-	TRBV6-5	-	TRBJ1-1	TGTGCCAGCAGTCCGGGTCGGACTGAAGCTTTCTTT	CASSPGRTEAFF
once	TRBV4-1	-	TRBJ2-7	TGCGCCAGCAGCCAAGATCCGCCCCATCAAGGGGCGATAGGCTACGAGCAGTACTTC	CASSQDPPHQGAIGYEQYF
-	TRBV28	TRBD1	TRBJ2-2	TGTGCCAGCAGTTCAAGCGGGACAGGGGGCGCGGGGGAGCTGTTTTTT	CASSSSGTGGAGELFF
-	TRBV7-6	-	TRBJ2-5	TGTGCCAGCAGCTTAGTGGGACTTGGAGAAGAGACCCAGTACTTC	CASSLVGLGEETQYF
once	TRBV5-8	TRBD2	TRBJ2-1	TGTGCCAGCAGCTTCATCACTAGCGGCAACTCCTACAATGAGCAGTTCTTC	CASSFITSGNSYNEQFF
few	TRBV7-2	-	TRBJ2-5	TGTGCCAGCAGTCAAGTCCCAGGCGAGACCCAGTACTTC	CASSQVPGETQYF
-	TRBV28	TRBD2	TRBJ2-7	TGTGCCAGCAGTTCCCCCCGGTCAGCGGGAGAAAATGGCGAGCAGTACTTC	CASSSPRSAGENGEQYF
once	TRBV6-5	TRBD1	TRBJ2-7	TGTGCCAGCAGTTACTCTGGACAGGGGGCATGGGAGCAGTACTTC	CASSYSGQGAWEQYF
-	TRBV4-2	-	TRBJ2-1	TGTGCCAGCAGCCAAGTAATGGGGGGGGCCAACTATGAGCAGTTCTTC	CASSQVMGGANYEQFF
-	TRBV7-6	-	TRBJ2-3	TGTGCCAGCAGACGACTCCGGATGTTCACAGATACGCAGTATTTT	CASRRLRMFTDTQYF
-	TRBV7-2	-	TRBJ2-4	TGTGCCAGCAGCTTATTGGCACAACGGGGTGACATTCAGTACTTC	CASSLLAQRGDIQYF
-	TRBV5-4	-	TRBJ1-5	TGTGCCAGCAGCTTGTGGGGGGGGAGCAATCAGCCCCAGCATTTT	CASSLWGGSNQPQHF
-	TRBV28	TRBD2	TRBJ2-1	TGTGCCAGCACCCGAGGGAACGGGGGGGGTAGCGGGAGAGCTCAGTTCTTC	CASTRGNGGGSGRAQFF
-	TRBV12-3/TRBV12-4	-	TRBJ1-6	TGTGCCAGCAGTTCAAAGGGAGGTTGGCCCCTCCACTTT	CASSSKGGWPLHF
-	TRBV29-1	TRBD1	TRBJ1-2	TGCAGCGTTTCCCGGGACAGGCAATATGGCTACACCTTC	CSVSRDRQYGYTF
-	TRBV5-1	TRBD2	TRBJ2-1	TGCGCCAGCAGCGCCGGGACTAGCGACTACAATGAGCAGTTCTTC	CASSAGTSDYNEQFF
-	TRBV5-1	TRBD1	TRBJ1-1	TGCGCCAGCAGCCCGAAGGCGGACAGGGGAGTAGCTTTCTTT	CASSPKADRGVAFF
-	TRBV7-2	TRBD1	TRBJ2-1	TGTGCCAGCAGCACGACAGGGGCCTACAATGAGCAGTTCTTC	CASSTTGAYNEQFF
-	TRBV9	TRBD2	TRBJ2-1	TGTGCCAGCAGCCCGCGGACTAGCGGGATTTACAATGAGCAGTTCTTC	CASSPRTSGIYNEQFF
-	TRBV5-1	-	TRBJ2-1	TGCGCCAGCAGCCATCCGGGACTTAACAATGAGCAGTTCTTC	CASSHPGLNNEQFF
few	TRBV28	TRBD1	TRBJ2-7	TGTGCCAGCAGCGAAAGAGGGACAGGGGGCTACGAGCAGTACTTC	CASSERGTGGYEQYF
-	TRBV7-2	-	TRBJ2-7	TGTGCCAGCAGCTTAAGTGTAACAGGGACCGAGCAGTACTTC	CASSLSVTGTEQYF
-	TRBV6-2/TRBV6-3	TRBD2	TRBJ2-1	TGTGCCAGCAGTTCGCCCAGCGGGGGTCATAATGAGCAGTTCTTC	CASSSPSGGHNEQFF
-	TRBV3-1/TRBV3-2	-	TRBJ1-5	TGTGCCAGCAGCTCGACAGGAGTCGAAAATCAGCCCCAGCATTTT	CASSSTGVENQPQHF
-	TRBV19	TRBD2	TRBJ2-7	TGTGCCAGTAGCCCCGACCGACAGCGGGAGAGGTACTTC	CASSPDRQRERYF
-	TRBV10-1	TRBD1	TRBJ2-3	TGCGCCAGCAGTGAGACCGGGACAGCTAGCACAGATACGCAGTATTTT	CASSETGTASTDTQYF
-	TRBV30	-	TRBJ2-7	TGTGCCTGGGTAGGGCCGGGGGAGCAGTACTTC	CAWVGPGEQYF
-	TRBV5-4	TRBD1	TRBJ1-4	TGTGCCAGCAGCTTACAGGGGGCCGGTGAAAAACTGTTTTTT	CASSLQGAGEKLFF
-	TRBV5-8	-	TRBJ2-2	TGTGCCAGCAGCTTCCGGTTGTCAACCGGGGAGCTGTTTTTT	CASSFRLSTGELFF
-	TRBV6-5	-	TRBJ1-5	TGTGCCAGCAGTTCCGGGACATCTCTAAGCAATCAGCCCCAGCATTTT	CASSSGTSLSNQPQHF
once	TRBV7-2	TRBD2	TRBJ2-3	TGTGCCAGCAGCTTACTAGCGGGGGCCGGAGATACGCAGTATTTT	CASSLLAGAGDTQYF
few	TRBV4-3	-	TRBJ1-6	TGCGCCAGCAGCGGGCAGGGAAGAGGCTCACCCCTCCACTTT	CASSGQGRGSPLHF
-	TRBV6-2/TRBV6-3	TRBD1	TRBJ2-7	TGTGCCAGCAGTTCCGGGACAGGGTCCTACGAGCAGTACTTC	CASSSGTGSYEQYF
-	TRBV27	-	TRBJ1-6	TGTGCCAGCAGAACCTGGGGCACAAAGAGCTCCTATAATTCACCCCTCCACTTT	CASRTWGTKSSYNSPLHF
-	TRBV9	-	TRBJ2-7	TGTGCCAGCAGCGTAGGACTCGTGACTGCCGGCTACGAGCAGTACTTC	CASSVGLVTAGYEQYF
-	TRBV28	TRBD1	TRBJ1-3	TGTGCCAGCAGGTTTGGACAGGGGGCGGGAAACACCATATATTTT	CASRFGQGAGNTIYF
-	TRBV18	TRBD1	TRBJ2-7	TGTGCCAGCTCTCCGACAGGGGTCTCCTACGAGCAGTACTTC	CASSPTGVSYEQYF
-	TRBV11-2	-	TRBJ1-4	TGTGCCAGCAGCCCTACGGGGTTGGATGAAAAACTGTTTTTT	CASSPTGLDEKLFF
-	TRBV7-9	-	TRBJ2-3	TGTGCCAGCAGCTTAGAGGCAGGACAAGGCACAGATACGCAGTATTTT	CASSLEAGQGTDTQYF
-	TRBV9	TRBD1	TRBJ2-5	TGTGCCAGCAGCGTAGGGGACAGGGGGACCCAGTACTTC	CASSVGDRGTQYF
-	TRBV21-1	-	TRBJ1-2	TGTGCCAGCAGCATCCGGGACAGGGTCCCATTAGCGGGCTACACCTTC	CASSIRDRVPLAGYTF
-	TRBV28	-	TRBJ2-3	TGTGCCAGCAGTTGGGGGCCCCGCACAGATACGCAGTATTTT	CASSWGPRTDTQYF
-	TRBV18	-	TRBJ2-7	TGTGCCAGCTCACCACCGGACAGCTACGAGCAGTACTTC	CASSPPDSYEQYF